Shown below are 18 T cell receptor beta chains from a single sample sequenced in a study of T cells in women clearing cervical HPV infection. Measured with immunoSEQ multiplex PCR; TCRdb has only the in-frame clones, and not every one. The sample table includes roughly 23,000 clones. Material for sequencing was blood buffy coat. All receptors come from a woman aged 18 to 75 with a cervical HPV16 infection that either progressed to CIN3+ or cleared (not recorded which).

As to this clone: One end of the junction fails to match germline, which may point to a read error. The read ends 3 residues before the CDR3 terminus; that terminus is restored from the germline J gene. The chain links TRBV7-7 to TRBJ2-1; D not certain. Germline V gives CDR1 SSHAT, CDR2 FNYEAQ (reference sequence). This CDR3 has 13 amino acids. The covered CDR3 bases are TGTGCTAGCAGCATCGACACCAACAATGAG. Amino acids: CASSIDTNNE. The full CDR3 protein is CASSIDTNNEQFF. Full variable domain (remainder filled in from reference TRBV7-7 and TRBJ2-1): GAGVSQSPRYKVTKRGQDVTLRCDPISSHATLYWYQQALGQGPEFLTYFNYEAQPDKSGLPSDRFSAERPEGSISTLTIQRTEQRDSAMYRCASSIDTNNEQFFGPGTRLTVL.

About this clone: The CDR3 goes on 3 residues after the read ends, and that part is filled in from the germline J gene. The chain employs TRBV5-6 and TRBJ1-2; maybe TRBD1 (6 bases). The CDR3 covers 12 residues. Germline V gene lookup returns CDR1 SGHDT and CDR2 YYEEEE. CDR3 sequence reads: CASSKDRWGYTF. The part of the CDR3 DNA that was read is TGTGCCAGCAGCAAAGACAGGTGGGGC.

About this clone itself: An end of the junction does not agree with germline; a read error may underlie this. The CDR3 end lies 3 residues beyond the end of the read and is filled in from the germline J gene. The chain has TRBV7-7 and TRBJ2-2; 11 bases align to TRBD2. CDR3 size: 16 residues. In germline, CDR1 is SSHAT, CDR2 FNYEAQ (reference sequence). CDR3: CASSTSGGPNTGELFF. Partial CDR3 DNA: TGTGCTAGCAGCACTAGCGGGGGCCCTAACACCGGGGAG.

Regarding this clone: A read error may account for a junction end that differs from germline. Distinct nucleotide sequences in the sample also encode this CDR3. The CDR3 reads CASSLLRGNTIYF. The CDR3 DNA, read in part, is TGTGCCAGCAGCTTATTAAGGGGAAACACG. The rearrangement joins TRBV13 to TRBJ1-3, with D tentatively TRBD1 (5 bases). The CDR3 end lies 3 residues beyond the end of the read and is filled in from the germline J gene. The CDR3 has 13 residues. Germline V lookup: CDR1 PRHDT, CDR2 FYEKMQ (reference sequence).

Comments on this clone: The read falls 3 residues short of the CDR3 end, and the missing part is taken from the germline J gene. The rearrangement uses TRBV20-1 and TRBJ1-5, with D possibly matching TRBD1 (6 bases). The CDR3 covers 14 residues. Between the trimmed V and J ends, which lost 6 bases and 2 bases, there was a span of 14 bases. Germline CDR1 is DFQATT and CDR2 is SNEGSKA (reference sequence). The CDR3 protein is CSATKGGGNQPQHF. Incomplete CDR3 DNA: TGCAGTGCCACAAAGGGGGGGGGCAATCAGCCC.

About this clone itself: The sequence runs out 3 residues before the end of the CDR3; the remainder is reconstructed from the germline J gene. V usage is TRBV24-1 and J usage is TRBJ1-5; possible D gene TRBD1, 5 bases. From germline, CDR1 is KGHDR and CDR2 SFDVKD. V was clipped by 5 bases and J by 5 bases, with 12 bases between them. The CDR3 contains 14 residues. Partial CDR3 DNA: TGTGCCACCAGTGCCTACCAACAGGATCAGCCC. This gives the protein CATSAYQQDQP. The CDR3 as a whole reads CATSAYQQDQPQHF.

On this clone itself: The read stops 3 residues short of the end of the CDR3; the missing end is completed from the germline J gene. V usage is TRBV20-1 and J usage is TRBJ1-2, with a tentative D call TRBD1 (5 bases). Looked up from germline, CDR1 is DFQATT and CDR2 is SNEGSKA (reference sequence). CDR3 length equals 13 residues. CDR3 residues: CSARDPRALGYTF. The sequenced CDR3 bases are TGCAGTGCTAGAGATCCCAGGGCCCTGGGC.

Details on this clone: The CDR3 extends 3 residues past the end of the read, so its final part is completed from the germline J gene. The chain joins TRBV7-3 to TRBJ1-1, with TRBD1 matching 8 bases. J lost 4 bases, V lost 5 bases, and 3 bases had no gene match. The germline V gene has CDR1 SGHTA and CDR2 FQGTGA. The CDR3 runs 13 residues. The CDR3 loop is CASSETGGTEAFF. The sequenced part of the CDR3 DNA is TGTGCCAGCAGCGAAACAGGGGGCACTGAA.

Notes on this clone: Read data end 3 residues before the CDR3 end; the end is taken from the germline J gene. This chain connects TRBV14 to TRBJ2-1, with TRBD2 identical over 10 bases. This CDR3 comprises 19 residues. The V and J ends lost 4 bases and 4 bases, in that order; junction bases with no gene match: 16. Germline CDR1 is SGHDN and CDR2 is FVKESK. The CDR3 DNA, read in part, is TGTGCCAGCAGCCCCCTTCGGGCGCGGACTAGCGGAATATACAATGAG. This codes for CASSPLRARTSGIYNE. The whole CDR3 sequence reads CASSPLRARTSGIYNEQFF.

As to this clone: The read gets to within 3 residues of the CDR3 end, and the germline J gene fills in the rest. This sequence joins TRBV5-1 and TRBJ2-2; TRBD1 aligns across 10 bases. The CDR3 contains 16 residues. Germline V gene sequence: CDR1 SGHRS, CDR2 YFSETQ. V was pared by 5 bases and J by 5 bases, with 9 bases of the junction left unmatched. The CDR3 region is CASSFAGQGSTGELFF. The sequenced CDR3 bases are TGCGCCAGCAGTTTTGCGGGACAGGGGAGTACCGGGGAG.

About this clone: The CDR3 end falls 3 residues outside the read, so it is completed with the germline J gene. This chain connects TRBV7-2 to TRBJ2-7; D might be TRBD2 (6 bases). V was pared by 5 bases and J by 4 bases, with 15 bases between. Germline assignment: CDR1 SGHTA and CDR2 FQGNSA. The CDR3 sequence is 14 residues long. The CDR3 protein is CASSVEAGKYEQYF. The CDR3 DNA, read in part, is TGTGCCAGCAGCGTCGAAGCGGGCAAGTACGAG.

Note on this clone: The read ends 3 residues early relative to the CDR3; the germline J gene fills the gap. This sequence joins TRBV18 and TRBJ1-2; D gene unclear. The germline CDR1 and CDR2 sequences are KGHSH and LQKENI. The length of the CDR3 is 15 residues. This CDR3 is CASSPTPTSTDTYTF. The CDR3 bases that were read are TGTGCCAGCTCACCGACCCCCACAAGCACAGATACC.

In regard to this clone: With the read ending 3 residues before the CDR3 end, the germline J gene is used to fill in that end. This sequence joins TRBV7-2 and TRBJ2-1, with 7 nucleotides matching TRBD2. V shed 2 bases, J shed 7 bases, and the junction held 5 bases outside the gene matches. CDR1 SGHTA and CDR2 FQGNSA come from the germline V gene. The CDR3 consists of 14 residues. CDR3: CASSLLADRNEQFF. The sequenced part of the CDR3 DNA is TGTGCCAGCAGCTTACTAGCGGATCGTAATGAG.

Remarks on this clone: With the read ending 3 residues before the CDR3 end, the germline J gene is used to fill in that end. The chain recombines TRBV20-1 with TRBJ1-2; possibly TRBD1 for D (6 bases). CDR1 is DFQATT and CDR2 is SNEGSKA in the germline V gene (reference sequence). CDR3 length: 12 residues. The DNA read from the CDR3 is TGCAGTGCTTGGGACACGGGTGCGGGC. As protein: CSAWDTGAG. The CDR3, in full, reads CSAWDTGAGYTF.

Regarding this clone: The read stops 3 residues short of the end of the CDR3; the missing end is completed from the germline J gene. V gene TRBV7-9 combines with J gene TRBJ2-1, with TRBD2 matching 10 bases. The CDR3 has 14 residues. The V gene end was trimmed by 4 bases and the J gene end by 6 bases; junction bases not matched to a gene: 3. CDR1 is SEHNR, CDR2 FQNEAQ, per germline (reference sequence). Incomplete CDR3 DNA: TGTGCCAGCAGCTACGGGACTAGCGTCAATGAG. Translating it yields CASSYGTSVNE. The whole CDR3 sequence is CASSYGTSVNEQFF.

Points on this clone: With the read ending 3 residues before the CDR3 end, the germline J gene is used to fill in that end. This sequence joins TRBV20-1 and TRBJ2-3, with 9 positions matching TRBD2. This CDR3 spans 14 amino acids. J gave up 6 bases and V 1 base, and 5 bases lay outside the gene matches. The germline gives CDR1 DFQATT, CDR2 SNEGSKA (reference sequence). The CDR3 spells CSARVGAGGDTQYF. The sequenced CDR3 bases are TGCAGTGCTAGAGTGGGAGCGGGGGGTGATACG.

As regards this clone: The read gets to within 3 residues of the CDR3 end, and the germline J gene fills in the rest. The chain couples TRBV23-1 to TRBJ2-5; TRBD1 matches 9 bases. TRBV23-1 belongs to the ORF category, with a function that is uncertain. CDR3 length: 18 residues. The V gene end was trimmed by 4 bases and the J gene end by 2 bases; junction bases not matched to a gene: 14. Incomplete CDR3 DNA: TGCGCCAGCAGTCTCACACACCGGGACAGGGCACTTCAAGAGACC. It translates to CASSLTHRDRALQET. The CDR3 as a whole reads CASSLTHRDRALQETQYF.

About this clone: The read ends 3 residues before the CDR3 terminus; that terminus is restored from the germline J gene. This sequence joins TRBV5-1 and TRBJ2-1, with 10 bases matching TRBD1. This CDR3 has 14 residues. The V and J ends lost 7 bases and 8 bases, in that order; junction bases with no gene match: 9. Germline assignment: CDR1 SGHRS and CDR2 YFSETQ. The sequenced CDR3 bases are TGCGCCAGCTCCCGCGGACAGGGGGGTGATGAG. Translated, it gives CASSRGQGGDE. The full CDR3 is CASSRGQGGDEQFF.